This T cell receptor (beta chain) was observed in a study of CD8+ T cells in alopecia areata. CDR1 is SGDLS and CDR2 is YYNGEE in the germline V gene. This CDR3 comprises 14 residues. V was pared by 6 bases and J by 8 bases, with 7 bases of the junction left unmatched. This clone is a singleton in its sample. Lesional scalp tissue (obtained by punch biopsy) and peripheral blood were collected from alopecia areata patients. Sorting separated CD4+ and CD8+ T cells out of PBMCs. TCR sequencing used cDNA made by reverse transcription of extracted RNA. Assay: immunoSEQ multiplex PCR; the TCRdb copy retains only in-frame clones and omits some. The sample carries 130,000 or so clones, 47% recorded once.

This chain links TRBV9 with TRBJ2-1; 11 bases align to TRBD1. The sample consisted of NKG2D-low CD8+ T cells sorted from blood. The TCR sequence derives from a human donor with alopecia areata. CDR3 region: CASTRTGGIDEQFF. The CDR3 region has the DNA TGTGCCAGCACCAGGACAGGGGGCATCGATGAGCAGTTCTTC.